A selection of T cell receptor beta chains follows, all from one sample in a study of early T cells in non-severe SARS-CoV-2 infection. TCRdb called the 5' RACE reads again in MiXCR, with one record for every CDR3 protein. The repertoire holds 79,000 or so distinct CDR3 sequences, with over 10% as singletons. Sequencing was performed on whole blood. The receptors were sampled from an adult who was a healthcare worker with PCR-confirmed SARS-CoV-2 infection or an uninfected control (not recorded which). The CDR3 runs from the conserved cysteine through the conserved F or W. A D gene is named only where the DNA matches it firmly. Clone size is stated in some rows and not others, as once, few, many or a class when expanded.

CDR3: CASGQKVGQPQHF
DNA: TGTGCCTCAGGACAGAAGGTCGGGCAGCCCCAGCATTTT
V: TRBV19
size: many
D: .
J: TRBJ1-5

CDR3: CASSSNPLSNEQFF
DNA: TGCGCCAGCAGCTCCAACCCCCTGAGCAATGAGCAGTTCTTC
V: TRBV5-1
size: few
D: .
J: TRBJ2-1

CDR3: CATSAGGTGSSYNEQFF
DNA: TGTGCCACCAGTGCCGGGGGGACAGGGTCCTCCTACAATGAGCAGTTCTTC
V: TRBV24-1
size: many
D: TRBD1
J: TRBJ2-1

CDR3: CASSLLAEYREQYF
DNA: TGTGCCAGCAGCTTACTAGCGGAGTACCGGGAGCAGTACTTC
V: TRBV7-2
size: few
D: TRBD2
J: TRBJ2-7

CDR3: CSARGEREWYEQFF
DNA: TGCAGTGCTAGAGGGGAGCGGGAATGGTATGAGCAGTTCTTC
V: TRBV20-1
size: many
D: TRBD2
J: TRBJ2-1

CDR3: CASSYTLRVQYF
DNA: TGTGCCAGCAGCTACACACTACGAGTGCAGTACTTC
V: TRBV5-4
size: .
D: .
J: TRBJ2-7

CDR3: CSARRGNQETQYF
DNA: TGCAGTGCTAGAAGAGGGAACCAAGAGACCCAGTACTTC
V: TRBV20-1
size: .
D: .
J: TRBJ2-5

CDR3: CASSPGTGGNTEAFF
DNA: TGTGCCAGCTCACCAGGGACAGGGGGAAACACTGAAGCTTTCTTT
V: TRBV18
size: few
D: TRBD1
J: TRBJ1-1

CDR3: CASSFGGAQVETQYF
DNA: TGCGCCAGCAGCTTTGGCGGGGCCCAAGTGGAGACCCAGTACTTC
V: TRBV5-1
size: many
D: .
J: TRBJ2-5

CDR3: CASSYDRDPNYGYTF
DNA: TGTGCCAGCAGTTACGACCGGGACCCTAACTATGGCTACACCTTC
V: TRBV28
size: .
D: .
J: TRBJ1-2

CDR3: CSVGPHPPGLYEQYF
DNA: TGCAGCGTTGGCCCTCATCCCCCGGGGCTTTACGAGCAGTACTTC
V: TRBV29-1
size: many
D: .
J: TRBJ2-7

CDR3: CASSPPQGLTFF
DNA: TGTGCCAGCAGTCCCCCCCAGGGGTTGACTTTCTTT
V: TRBV6-6
size: many
D: .
J: TRBJ1-1

CDR3: CASSLLENTEAFF
DNA: TGTGCCAGCAGTTTGTTAGAGAACACTGAAGCTTTCTTT
V: TRBV28
size: .
D: .
J: TRBJ1-1

CDR3: CASSPGGDRNTEAFF
DNA: TGTGCCAGCAGTCCTGGAGGGGATAGGAACACTGAAGCTTTCTTT
V: TRBV6-2/TRBV6-3
size: few
D: .
J: TRBJ1-1

CDR3: CASSTRRSYEQYF
DNA: TGTGCCAGCAGTACGAGAAGATCCTACGAGCAGTACTTC
V: TRBV6-2/TRBV6-3
size: few
D: .
J: TRBJ2-7

CDR3: CASSEGLEGTEAFF
DNA: TGTGCCAGCAGTGAGGGCCTAGAGGGTACTGAAGCTTTCTTT
V: TRBV6-4
size: few
D: .
J: TRBJ1-1